The 16 T cell receptor beta chains below all came from one sample that was sequenced in a study of PD-L1 blockade in urothelial cancer. Time point denoted: peripheral blood 6 weeks after treatment start. Measured with immunoSEQ multiplex PCR; TCRdb has only the in-frame clones, and not every one. Of 95,000 to 150,000 clones detected, about 84% appear once; the ten largest clones hold roughly 2.4%. The sequencing here drew on PBMCs, taken around atezolizumab (anti-PD-L1) treatment. The source is a man over 45 with urothelial cancer.

V gene TRBV5-1 combines with J gene TRBJ2-7; 9 bases agree with TRBD2. CDR1 SGHRS and CDR2 YFSETQ come from the germline V gene. J was trimmed by 5 bases and V by 5 bases; bases with no gene match: 8. The CDR3 has 14 residues. CDR3 sequence: CASRSLAGTNEQYF. The CDR3 nucleotides are TGCGCCAGCAGGTCCCTAGCGGGAACAAACGAGCAGTACTTC.

V gene TRBV28 combines with J gene TRBJ1-2; D ambiguous. Trimming removed 5 bases from V and 8 bases from J, with 18 bases in between. Germline V gene sequence: CDR1 MDHEN, CDR2 SYDVKM. This CDR3 is built from 14 residues. CDR3 in DNA: TGTGCCAGCAGTCCCGCGGGCGGAAAGCGGGGCTACACCTTC. This codes for CASSPAGGKRGYTF.

This sequence joins TRBV18 and TRBJ2-3; D possibly corresponds to TRBD1 (5 bases). The V end was cut by 6 bases, the J end by 8 bases, with 21 bases between. The CDR3 covers 15 residues. The germline V gene encodes CDR1 KGHSH and CDR2 LQKENI. Here the CDR3 DNA reads TGTGCCAGCTCCCCTTCAGGCCAGGTTCAGGGTACGCAGTATTTT. It is translated as CASSPSGQVQGTQYF.

This clone occurred once. This chain links TRBV15 with TRBJ1-5; no clear D. The length of the CDR3 is 16 residues. The ends were cut back, 0 bases at V and 5 bases at J, with 14 bases in the middle. CDR1 and CDR2 from the germline V gene are LNHNV and YYDKDF (reference sequence). The CDR3 region is CATSRDLGRIDQPQHF. The CDR3, as DNA: TGTGCCACCAGCAGAGATCTTGGGAGGATAGATCAGCCCCAGCATTTT.

The chain combines TRBV5-1 with TRBJ2-3; 16 bases agree with TRBD2. After removal of 4 bases from V and 4 bases from J, the junction contained 3 bases not matched to a gene. The CDR3 covers 16 residues. Per germline, CDR1 SGHRS and CDR2 YFSETQ. CDR3: CASSKGLAGGADTQYF. As DNA, the CDR3 is TGCGCCAGCAGCAAGGGACTAGCGGGAGGGGCAGATACGCAGTATTTT.

This sequence joins TRBV6-5 and TRBJ1-6, with 7 bases identical to TRBD1. The CDR3 runs 15 residues. V lost 0 bases and J lost 7; bases outside the gene matches: 3. Germline loops: CDR1 MNHEY, CDR2 SVGAGI. CDR3 protein: CASSYSGRGNSPLHF. DNA of the CDR3: TGTGCCAGCAGTTACTCGGGCAGGGGGAATTCACCCCTCCACTTT.

This chain links TRBV5-1 with TRBJ2-1, with a tentative D call TRBD2 (7 bases). The CDR3 is made up of 12 amino acids. The germline V and J ends were trimmed by 5 bases and 9 bases, with 12 bases remaining between them. CDR1 and CDR2 from the germline V gene are SGHRS and YFSETQ. CDR3 sequence reads: CASRSGEGEQFF. In nucleotides, the CDR3 is TGCGCCAGCAGATCAGGGGAGGGTGAGCAGTTCTTC.

The chain is built from TRBV28 and TRBJ1-5, with D possibly TRBD1 on 6 matching bases. Germline CDR1 is MDHEN and CDR2 is SYDVKM. This CDR3 is 15 amino acids long. Deletions cut 6 bases from V and 6 bases from J, with 18 bases between. CDR3: CASRYYRAVSQPQHF. The CDR3 DNA reads as TGTGCCAGCAGATACTACAGGGCGGTGAGTCAGCCCCAGCATTTT.

The chain couples TRBV9 to TRBJ1-2, with D maybe TRBD1 (6 bases). V lost 0 bases to trimming and J lost 7 bases, with 13 bases between them. The CDR3 sequence is 14 residues long. Germline CDR1 SGDLS, CDR2 YYNGEE. CDR3 sequence reads: CASSVDRALGGYTF. Here the CDR3 DNA reads TGTGCCAGCAGCGTAGACAGGGCATTGGGTGGCTACACCTTC. Supplemented by reference TRBV9 and TRBJ1-2, the full variable domain reads DSGVTQTPKHLITATGQRVTLRCSPRSGDLSVYWYQQSLDQGLQFLIQYYNGEERAKGNILERFSAQQFPDLHSELNLSSLELGDSALYFCASSVDRALGGYTFGSGTRLTVV.

The V call is TRBV19, the J call TRBJ2-3; D unclear. The CDR3 runs 14 residues. Trimming stripped 7 bases from V and 0 bases from J, with 11 bases between. Germline V gene lookup returns CDR1 LNHDA and CDR2 SQIVND (reference sequence). Written as DNA, the CDR3 is TGTGCCAGTAAGGAGACTCGCAGCACAGATACGCAGTATTTT. Translated: CASKETRSTDTQYF. The variable domain in full, with the rest retrieved from reference TRBV19 and TRBJ2-3, is DGGITQSPKYLFRKEGQNVTLSCEQNLNHDAMYWYRQDPGQGLRLIYYSQIVNDFQKGDIAEGYSVSREKKESFPLTVTSAQKNPTAFYLCASKETRSTDTQYFGPGTRLTVL.

V gene TRBV15 combines with J gene TRBJ2-7; the match to TRBD2 covers 8 bases. From germline, CDR1 is LNHNV and CDR2 YYDKDF (reference sequence). The V segment lost 6 bases and the J segment 0 bases; nucleotides outside the gene matches: 1. CDR3 length equals 13 residues. CDR3 coding DNA: TGTGCCACCAGGAGCGGGAGCTCCTACGAGCAGTACTTC. As protein: CATRSGSSYEQYF. The full variable domain, with the rest looked up from reference TRBV15 and TRBJ2-7, is DAMVIQNPRYQVTQFGKPVTLSCSQTLNHNVMYWYQQKSSQAPKLLFHYYDKDFNNEADTPDNFQSRRPNTSFCFLDIRSPGLGDTAMYLCATRSGSSYEQYFGPGTRLTVT.

The gene calls are TRBV28 and TRBJ2-7; D possibly corresponds to TRBD1 (5 bases). Germline V lookup: CDR1 MDHEN, CDR2 SYDVKM. V shed 4 bases and J shed 4 bases, with 8 bases lying between them. CDR3 length: 12 residues. The CDR3: CASSSDRYEQYF. The CDR3 coding sequence is TGTGCCAGCAGTTCCGACAGATACGAGCAGTACTTC.

CDR3 sequence reads: CASSLSGRWIDEQYF. The CDR3 nucleotides are TGTGCCAGCAGCCTTAGCGGGAGGTGGATTGACGAGCAGTACTTC. The V and J genes are TRBV11-2 and TRBJ2-7; 10 nucleotides align to TRBD2. Trimming took 5 bases from V and 5 from J; bases not matched to a gene: 9. The CDR3 loop spans 15 amino acids. Germline V gives CDR1 SGHAT, CDR2 FQNNGV.

This clone was found once. The rearrangement uses TRBV5-4 and TRBJ2-7, with TRBD2 identical over 9 bases. Trimming cost V 1 base and J 5 bases; bases outside gene matches: 7. Germline-derived CDR1 and CDR2 are SGHNT and YYREEE (reference sequence). The CDR3 covers 15 residues. The CDR3 spells CASSLRVAGVNEQYF. The DNA for the CDR3 is TGTGCCAGCAGCTTGAGGGTAGCGGGAGTAAACGAGCAGTACTTC.

The V gene is TRBV4-1, the J gene TRBJ1-1, with 10 bases identical to TRBD1. The CDR3 extends over 15 amino acids. Germline V CDR1 and CDR2: MGHRA, YSYEKL. After removal of 4 bases from V and 5 bases from J, the junction contained 7 bases not matched to a gene. The CDR3 DNA follows: TGCGCCAGCAGCCCTGGACAGGGGGAGGGAACTGAAGCTTTCTTT. As protein: CASSPGQGEGTEAFF.

The chain has TRBV9 and TRBJ1-1, with D hard to call. Germline V CDR1 and CDR2: SGDLS, YYNGEE. The CDR3 length is 14 residues. V shed 0 bases and J shed 2 bases, with 8 bases lying between them. CDR3 bases: TGTGCCAGCAGCGTAGGGTTTAGAAACACTGAAGCTTTCTTT. It encodes CASSVGFRNTEAFF.